What follows are 23 T cell receptor beta chains derived from one specimen sequenced in a study of cytomegalovirus exposure and HLA in healthy donors. Researchers ran the PCR with 60 Vbeta and 13 Jbeta primers. Clones were read by immunoSEQ multiplex PCR, and TCRdb kept only the in-frame ones, dropping some. Of 95,000 to 120,000 clones in the sample, about 80% were seen once. Sequences were obtained from PBMCs. These receptors originate from a woman under 40 in good health and CMV-seropositive.

A few counts support this clone. The chain has TRBV5-1 and TRBJ2-7; possibly TRBD2 for D (5 bases). The V gene's germline CDR1 is SGHRS and CDR2 YFSETQ. The CDR3 has 13 residues. The ends were cut back, 2 bases at V and 6 bases at J, with 12 bases in the middle. Written as DNA, the CDR3 is TGCGCCAGCAGCTTTGAGGGTAGCAGCGAGCAGTACTTC. It yields the protein CASSFEGSSEQYF.

The CDR3 is CATSREGMQVTYNSPLHF. Written as DNA, the CDR3 is TGTGCCACCAGCAGAGAGGGCATGCAAGTCACCTATAATTCACCCCTCCACTTT. This chain links TRBV15 with TRBJ1-6; D is unresolved. The V end was cut by 0 bases, the J end by 2 bases, with 14 bases between. The CDR3 is made up of 18 amino acids. The germline gives CDR1 LNHNV, CDR2 YYDKDF (reference sequence).

V and J are TRBV19 and TRBJ1-6, with 7 positions matching TRBD1. Germline-derived CDR1 and CDR2 are LNHDA and SQIVND (reference sequence). The CDR3 is 15 amino acids. Losses at the gene ends were 5 bases for V and 6 bases for J; bases not matched to a gene: 7. The CDR3 DNA follows: TGTGCCAGTAGTGACCGACAGGGAGGTAATTCACCCCTCCACTTT. This gives the protein CASSDRQGGNSPLHF.

The V gene is TRBV9, the J gene TRBJ2-7, with TRBD1 matching 7 bases. CDR1 and CDR2 (germline): SGDLS, YYNGEE. The CDR3 is made up of 14 amino acids. Trimming at V came to 4 bases and at J to 2 bases, leaving 6 bases not matched to a gene. CDR3 in amino acids: CASSYTTGTYEQYF. The CDR3 DNA sequence: TGTGCCAGCAGCTATACGACAGGGACCTACGAGCAGTACTTC.

The V and J genes are TRBV6-1 and TRBJ1-5; a possible D gene is TRBD1 (5 bases). The CDR3 runs to 14 residues. The V end was cut by 2 bases, the J end by 4 bases, with 9 bases between. The germline V gene encodes CDR1 MNHNS and CDR2 SASEGT. CDR3 sequence: CASSETGENQPQHF. CDR3 DNA sequence: TGTGCCAGCAGTGAAACGGGGGAGAATCAGCCCCAGCATTTT.

The J gene is TRBJ2-1, the V gene TRBV15, with 9 positions matching TRBD2. The junction had 9 bases not matched to a gene; V was cut back by 2 bases and J by 1 base. Germline CDR1 reads LNHNV; CDR2 reads YYDKDF (reference sequence). This CDR3 comprises 18 residues. CDR3 amino acids: CATSRIPLTSGSYNEQFF. Written as DNA, the CDR3 is TGTGCCACCAGCAGAATTCCCCTGACTAGCGGTTCCTACAATGAGCAGTTCTTC.

This chain uses TRBV5-1 with TRBJ1-2; D unclear. V gave up 1 base and J gave up 4 bases, with 11 bases separating them. CDR3 length: 14 residues. CDR1 and CDR2 from the germline V gene are SGHRS and YFSETQ. This CDR3 is CASSLLGSTYGYTF. The CDR3 DNA reads TGCGCCAGCAGCTTGCTGGGGAGTACCTATGGCTACACCTTC.

This sequence joins TRBV7-9 and TRBJ1-2, with unresolved D. This CDR3 has 15 residues. Germline lookup yields CDR1 SEHNR and CDR2 FQNEAQ (reference sequence). V was clipped by 5 bases and J by 4 bases, with 17 bases between them. For the CDR3, the DNA is TGTGCCAGCAGCGCTATTGACGAGGGCAGCTATGGCTACACCTTC. The encoded protein is CASSAIDEGSYGYTF.

This chain links TRBV19 with TRBJ2-7, with D unresolved. Germline loops: CDR1 LNHDA, CDR2 SQIVND (reference sequence). Trimming left V 4 bases short and J 0 bases short, with 4 bases between. This CDR3 is 12 amino acids long. CDR3 nucleotide sequence: TGTGCCAGTAGTACCAGCTCCTACGAGCAGTACTTC. Translating gives CASSTSSYEQYF.

This chain links TRBV13 with TRBJ1-2; 9 positions match TRBD1. The CDR3 sequence is 17 residues long. Germline assignment: CDR1 PRHDT and CDR2 FYEKMQ (reference sequence). The trim removed 6 bases at V and 6 bases at J, leaving 17 bases unmatched. CDR3 nucleotides: TGTGCCAGCAGTTCCGCCCGATCGGACAGGGGATGGGATGGCTACACCTTC. Protein sequence: CASSSARSDRGWDGYTF.

The chain employs TRBV5-1 and TRBJ2-1; 10 positions agree with TRBD2. J lost 9 bases, V lost 2 bases, and 2 bases had no gene match. The CDR3 contains 13 residues. Looked up from germline, CDR1 is SGHRS and CDR2 is YFSETQ. The CDR3 protein is CASSFSSGGEQFF. DNA for the CDR3: TGCGCCAGCAGCTTCTCTAGCGGGGGTGAGCAGTTCTTC.

Remarks on this clone: Other DNA variants within this sample encode the same CDR3. This rearrangement joins TRBV2 to TRBJ2-3; 13 nucleotides match TRBD2. The CDR3 loop spans 15 amino acids. Germline values: CDR1 SNHLY, CDR2 FYNNEI. The junction had 1 base not matched to a gene; V was cut back by 6 bases and J by 1 base. The CDR3 DNA follows: TGTGCCAGCAGAGGACTAGCGGGGGGCACAGATACGCAGTATTTT. Protein sequence: CASRGLAGGTDTQYF.

This clone has a handful of counts. CDR3 residues: CASSPQSAVEQFF. The CDR3 bases are TGTGCCAGCAGCCCCCAGAGCGCGGTTGAGCAGTTCTTC. The rearrangement links TRBV9 to TRBJ2-1, with D hard to call. Trimming removed 4 bases from V and 9 bases from J, with 14 bases in between. Germline V CDR1 and CDR2: SGDLS, YYNGEE. The CDR3 runs to 13 residues.

This clone was seen more than once but under ten times. The chain uses TRBV5-1 and TRBJ2-3, with TRBD2 matching over 12 bases. Germline CDR1 SGHRS, CDR2 YFSETQ. V was clipped by 4 bases and J by 5 bases; unmatched bases: 8. The CDR3 totals 16 residues. The CDR3 sequence: CASSLTGLAGGDTQYF. In DNA form, the CDR3 reads TGCGCCAGCAGCCTTACGGGACTAGCGGGCGGAGATACGCAGTATTTT.

The V and J genes are TRBV2 and TRBJ1-5; tentative D call: TRBD1 (5 bases). The V gene lost 5 bases and the J gene lost 0 bases, with 8 bases spanning the gap. There are 14 residues in the CDR3. Germline lookup yields CDR1 SNHLY and CDR2 FYNNEI. CDR3: CASSPDSSNQPQHF. The CDR3 coding sequence is TGTGCCAGCAGTCCAGACAGTAGCAATCAGCCCCAGCATTTT.

The chain links TRBV19 to TRBJ1-2; TRBD1 matches 7 bases. The CDR3 is 13 amino acids. V was clipped by 4 bases and J by 5 bases; unmatched bases: 4. Per the germline V gene, CDR1 is LNHDA and CDR2 is SQIVND (reference sequence). CDR3 residues: CASSKGTDYGYTF. The CDR3 DNA reads as TGTGCCAGTAGTAAGGGGACAGATTATGGCTACACCTTC. Full variable domain (remainder filled in from reference TRBV19 and TRBJ1-2): DGGITQSPKYLFRKEGQNVTLSCEQNLNHDAMYWYRQDPGQGLRLIYYSQIVNDFQKGDIAEGYSVSREKKESFPLTVTSAQKNPTAFYLCASSKGTDYGYTFGSGTRLTVV.

This chain uses TRBV19 with TRBJ1-1; D might be TRBD1 (6 bases). Deletions cut 7 bases from V and 4 bases from J, with 16 bases between. Germline lookup yields CDR1 LNHDA and CDR2 SQIVND (reference sequence). The CDR3 loop spans 14 amino acids. The CDR3 region has the DNA TGTGCCAGTATGGGGGCGTCGGGGATCACTGAAGCTTTCTTT. It is translated as CASMGASGITEAFF.

The chain carries TRBV5-1 and TRBJ2-2; D not certain. Germline V gene data show CDR1 as SGHRS and CDR2 as YFSETQ. CDR3 length: 14 amino acids. Trimming stripped 0 bases from V and 4 bases from J, with 7 bases between. CDR3 protein: CASSLVQSTGELFF. CDR3 DNA: TGCGCCAGCAGCTTGGTGCAGTCCACCGGGGAGCTGTTTTTT.

A few counts support this clone. This CDR3 is also generated by other DNA sequences in the sample. The rearrangement uses TRBV11-3 and TRBJ2-7, with a weak D call TRBD2 (6 bases). Germline CDR1 is SGHNT and CDR2 is YENEEA. Trimming left V 0 bases short and J 1 base short, with 7 bases between. This CDR3 is built from 14 residues. CDR3 sequence reads: CASSLEAGSYEQYF. The DNA of the CDR3 is TGTGCCAGCAGCTTAGAAGCGGGTTCCTACGAGCAGTACTTC. Full variable domain (outside the CDR3, taken from reference TRBV11-3 and TRBJ2-7): EAGVVQSPRYKIIEKKQPVAFWCNPISGHNTLYWYLQNLGQGPELLIRYENEEAVDDSQLPKDRFSAERLKGVDSTLKIQPAELGDSAVYLCASSLEAGSYEQYFGPGTRLTVT.

The chain recombines TRBV4-1 with TRBJ1-3; TRBD1 matches 10 bases. J gave up 9 bases and V 5 bases, and 7 bases lay outside the gene matches. Germline CDR1 is MGHRA and CDR2 is YSYEKL. The CDR3 is 14 amino acids. The CDR3 DNA reads TGCGCCAGCAGCAGACCGGGACAGGGGACCACCATATATTTT. Its translation is CASSRPGQGTTIYF.

DNA of the CDR3: TGTGCCAGCAGCTTTTTCGGGTTGAGCTCCTACGAGCAGTACTTC. This encodes CASSFFGLSSYEQYF. The V gene is TRBV5-6, the J gene TRBJ2-7; D ambiguous. V shed 2 bases and J shed 0 bases, with 12 bases lying between them. CDR3 length equals 15 residues. The germline V gene has CDR1 SGHDT and CDR2 YYEEEE.

This chain connects TRBV5-6 to TRBJ2-7; D is unresolved. The CDR3 contains 13 residues. V lost 2 bases, J lost 5 bases, and 11 bases lay in between. In germline, CDR1 is SGHDT, CDR2 YYEEEE. CDR3 nucleotide sequence: TGTGCCAGCAGCTTCACTCTGAGTAACGAGCAGTACTTC. Its protein is CASSFTLSNEQYF.

The chain combines TRBV4-1 with TRBJ2-3; 9 bases are shared with TRBD2. Germline CDR1 and CDR2: MGHRA and YSYEKL. The CDR3 has 15 amino acids. V shed 6 bases, J shed 4 bases, and the junction held 8 bases outside the gene matches. CDR3 amino acids: CASSSTSGVADTQYF. As DNA, the CDR3 is TGCGCCAGCAGTTCGACTAGCGGAGTTGCAGATACGCAGTATTTT.